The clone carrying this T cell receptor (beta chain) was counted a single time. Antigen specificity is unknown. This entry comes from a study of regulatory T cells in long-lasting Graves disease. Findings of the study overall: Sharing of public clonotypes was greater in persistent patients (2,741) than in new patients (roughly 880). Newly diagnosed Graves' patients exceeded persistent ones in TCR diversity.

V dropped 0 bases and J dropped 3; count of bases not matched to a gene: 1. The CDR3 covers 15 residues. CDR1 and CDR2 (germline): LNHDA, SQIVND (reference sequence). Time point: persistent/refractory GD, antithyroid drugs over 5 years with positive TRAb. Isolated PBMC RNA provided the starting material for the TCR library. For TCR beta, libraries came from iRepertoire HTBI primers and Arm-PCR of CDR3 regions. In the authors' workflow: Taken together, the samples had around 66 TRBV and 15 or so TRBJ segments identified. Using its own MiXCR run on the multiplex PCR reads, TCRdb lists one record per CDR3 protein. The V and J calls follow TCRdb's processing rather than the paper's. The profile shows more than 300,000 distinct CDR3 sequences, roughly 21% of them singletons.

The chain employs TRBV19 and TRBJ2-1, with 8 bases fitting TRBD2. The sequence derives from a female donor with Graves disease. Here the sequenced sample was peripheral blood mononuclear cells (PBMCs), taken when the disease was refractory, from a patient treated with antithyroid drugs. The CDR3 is CASSIDGTSYNEQFF. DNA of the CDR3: TGTGCCAGTAGTATAGACGGGACTAGCTACAATGAGCAGTTCTTC.